The 11 T cell receptor beta chains below come from one sample, sequenced in a study of shared clonotypes between healthy human individuals. Libraries were prepared by immunoSEQ multiplex PCR; TCRdb keeps only in-frame clonotypes and omits some of them. The sample consists of about 2.4 million clones, more than 90% of them appearing once. Sequenced material: naive CD4+ T cells sorted from blood. The subset: CD45RA+ positively selected. Source of these receptors: a man aged 18 to 30 in good health.

The chain has TRBV10-1 and TRBJ2-7; D call uncertain. In germline, CDR1 is WNHNN, CDR2 SYGVQD (reference sequence). The CDR3 extends over 13 amino acids. V dropped 0 bases and J dropped 1 base, with 4 bases sitting between them. In nucleotides, the CDR3 is TGCGCCAGCAGTGAGTCCGAGTCCTACGAGCAGTACTTC. Protein product: CASSESESYEQYF.

The chain combines TRBV5-4 with TRBJ2-1; 8 bases match TRBD2. Germline lookup yields CDR1 SGHNT and CDR2 YYREEE (reference sequence). This CDR3 is built from 16 residues. V shed 0 bases and J 3 bases; nucleotides not matched to a gene: 5. The CDR3 loop reads CASSLAGGGRYNEQFF. Written as DNA, the CDR3 is TGTGCCAGCAGCTTGGCCGGCGGGGGGCGCTACAATGAGCAGTTCTTC.

This sequence joins TRBV19 and TRBJ1-5, with D tentatively TRBD1 (5 bases). The CDR3 is made up of 16 amino acids. The germline CDR1 and CDR2 sequences are LNHDA and SQIVND (reference sequence). The germline V and J ends were trimmed by 3 bases and 3 bases, with 15 bases remaining between them. The CDR3 nucleotides read TGTGCCAGTAGTATGTCGGTTGGGACCTACAATCAGCCCCAGCATTTT. Translated, it gives CASSMSVGTYNQPQHF.

This chain links TRBV2 with TRBJ2-7, with a tentative D call TRBD1 (6 bases). V dropped 6 bases and J dropped 1 base, with 16 bases sitting between them. From germline, CDR1 is SNHLY and CDR2 FYNNEI. The CDR3 is 15 amino acids. CDR3 sequence (DNA): TGTGCCAGCAGAGTTAATTACAGGGAATCCTACGAGCAGTACTTC. It encodes CASRVNYRESYEQYF.

The chain links TRBV7-9 to TRBJ2-3, with 9 positions matching TRBD2. The trim removed 5 bases at V and 0 bases at J, leaving 6 bases unmatched. CDR1 and CDR2 from the germline V gene are SEHNR and FQNEAQ (reference sequence). The CDR3 spans 16 residues. The CDR3, as DNA: TGTGCCAGCAGCCCCCGACTAGCGGTGAGCACAGATACGCAGTATTTT. It is translated as CASSPRLAVSTDTQYF.

The CDR3 DNA sequence: TGTGCCAGCACCAGTTACCTAGCGGGAGGAACAGATACGCAGTATTTT. It is translated as CASTSYLAGGTDTQYF. The V gene is TRBV2, the J gene TRBJ2-3; the match to TRBD2 covers 11 bases. Germline lookup yields CDR1 SNHLY and CDR2 FYNNEI. CDR3 size: 16 residues. V was clipped by 7 bases and J by 3 bases; unmatched bases: 9.

V is TRBV5-1 and J is TRBJ2-5; TRBD2 is a possible D gene (6 bases). The V end lost 6 bases, the J end lost 5 bases, and 20 bases lay between the germline ends. Germline CDR1 SGHRS, CDR2 YFSETQ. The CDR3 sequence is 15 residues long. CDR3 region: CASTRRGGDGETQYF. The CDR3 DNA reads as TGCGCCAGCACGAGACGCGGAGGGGATGGGGAGACCCAGTACTTC.

The rearrangement uses TRBV30 and TRBJ1-2, with D perhaps TRBD1 (5 bases). CDR3 length equals 14 residues. The V end lost 4 bases, the J end lost 2 bases, and 14 bases lay between the germline ends. The germline CDR1 and CDR2 sequences are GTSNPN and SVGIG (reference sequence). CDR3 bases: TGTGCCTGGACTTGGGGACGGGCGAACTATGGCTACACCTTC. It is translated as CAWTWGRANYGYTF.

The chain combines TRBV5-8 with TRBJ2-7, with D unclear. V shed 2 bases and J shed 6 bases, with 15 bases lying between them. The CDR3 sequence is 14 residues long. Germline CDR1 reads SGHTS; CDR2 reads YDEGEE. CDR3 loop: CASSFPLSAAEQYF. The CDR3 DNA is TGTGCCAGCAGCTTCCCGCTTTCTGCCGCCGAGCAGTACTTC.

The chain is built from TRBV7-9 and TRBJ2-1, with 8 bases identical to TRBD2. V trimming: 5 bases; J trimming: 6 bases; junction bases outside the gene matches: 9. This CDR3 region has 15 residues. Germline CDR1 SEHNR, CDR2 FQNEAQ (reference sequence). The CDR3 sequence: CASSPQAGEGNEQFF. CDR3 DNA: TGTGCCAGCAGCCCGCAAGCGGGAGAAGGCAATGAGCAGTTCTTC.

This clone is a singleton in its sample. This chain connects TRBV7-2 to TRBJ2-7, with TRBD2 matching 9 bases. The CDR3 spans 15 residues. The germline V gene has CDR1 SGHTA and CDR2 FQGNSA. V lost 6 bases and J lost 6; bases outside the gene matches: 12. The chain's CDR3 is CASRYVAGASGEQYF. The CDR3 nucleotides are TGTGCCAGCAGATATGTAGCGGGGGCCTCGGGCGAGCAGTACTTC.